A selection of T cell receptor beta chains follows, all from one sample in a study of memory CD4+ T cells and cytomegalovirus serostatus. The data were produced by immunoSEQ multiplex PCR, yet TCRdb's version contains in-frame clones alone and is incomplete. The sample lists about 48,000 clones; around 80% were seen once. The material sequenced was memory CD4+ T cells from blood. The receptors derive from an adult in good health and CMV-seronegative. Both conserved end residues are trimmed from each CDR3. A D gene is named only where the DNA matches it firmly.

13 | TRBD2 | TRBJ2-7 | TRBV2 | ASTATAGGPREQY
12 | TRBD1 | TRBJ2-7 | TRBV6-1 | ASRHGTVFYEQY
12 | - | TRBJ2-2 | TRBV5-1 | ASSQGGDTGELF
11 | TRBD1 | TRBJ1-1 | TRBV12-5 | ASGFTGGDEAF
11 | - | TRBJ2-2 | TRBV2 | ASSELRTGELF
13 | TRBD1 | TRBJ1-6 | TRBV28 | ASNSGGQRNSPLH
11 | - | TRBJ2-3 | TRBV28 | ASRLHGTDTQY
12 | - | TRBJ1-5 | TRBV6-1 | ASSEGRGDQPQH
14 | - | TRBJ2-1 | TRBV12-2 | ASRPPKREPYNEQF
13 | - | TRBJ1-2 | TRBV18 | ASSPTDSSGYGYT
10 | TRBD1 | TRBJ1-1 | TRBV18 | ASSGDSTEAF
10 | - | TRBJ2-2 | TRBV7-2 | ASSFLAGELF
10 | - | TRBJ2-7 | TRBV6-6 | ASSYDSYEQY
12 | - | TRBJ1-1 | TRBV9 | ASSGGLANTEAF
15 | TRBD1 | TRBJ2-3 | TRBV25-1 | ASSAPFLRGSTDTQY
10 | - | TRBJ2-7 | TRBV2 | ASSQDNYEQY
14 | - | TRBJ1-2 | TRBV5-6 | ASSLPSSQILYGYT
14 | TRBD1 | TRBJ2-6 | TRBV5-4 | ASSFDRGAGANVLT
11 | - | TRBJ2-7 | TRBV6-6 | ASSYDSNYEQY
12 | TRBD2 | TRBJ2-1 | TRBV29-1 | SVDSGRSYNEQF
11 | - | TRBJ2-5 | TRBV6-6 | ASSYAGLETQY
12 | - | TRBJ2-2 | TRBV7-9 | ASSLEGGTGELF
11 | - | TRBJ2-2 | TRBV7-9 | ASSLGLIGELF
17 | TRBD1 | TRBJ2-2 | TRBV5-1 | ASSLDGTGVEWNTGELF
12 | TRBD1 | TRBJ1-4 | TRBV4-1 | ASSQGQGNEKLF
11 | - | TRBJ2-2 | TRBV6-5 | ASSRGGTGELF
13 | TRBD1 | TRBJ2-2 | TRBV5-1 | ASSPLDRGTGELF
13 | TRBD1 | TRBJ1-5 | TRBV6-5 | ASSKTGISNQPQH
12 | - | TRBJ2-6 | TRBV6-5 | ASSRGEGANVLT
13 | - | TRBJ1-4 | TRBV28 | ASSLYGSANEKLF
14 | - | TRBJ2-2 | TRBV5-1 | ASSSPTKGRPGELF
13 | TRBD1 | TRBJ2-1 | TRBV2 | ASRARQGADNEQF
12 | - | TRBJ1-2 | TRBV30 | ACLPQGRTYGYT
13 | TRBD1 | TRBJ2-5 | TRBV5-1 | ASSNHDRGRETQY
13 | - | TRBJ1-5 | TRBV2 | ASEPVGSGNQPQH
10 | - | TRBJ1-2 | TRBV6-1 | ASSEVSVGYT
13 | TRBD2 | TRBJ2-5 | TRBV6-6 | ASSYVRGGQETQY
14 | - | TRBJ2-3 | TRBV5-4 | ASSLGPQISTDTQY
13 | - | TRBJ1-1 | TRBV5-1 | ASSLVGGMNTEAF
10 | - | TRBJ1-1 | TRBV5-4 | ASSLDLAGAF